This T cell receptor (beta chain) comes out of a study of blood T cells in healthy people across ages. The use of a sample-barcoded 5' primer and a J-beta primer mix characterized a second PCR of roughly 7 to 12 cycles. With 12 random nucleotides, a template-switch adaptor tagged each individual cDNA molecule. All samples yielded 2.5 million or more CDR3-containing paired-end reads. TCRdb recomputed calls from the 5' RACE reads with MiXCR, one row per CDR3 protein. The sample holds hundreds of thousands of distinct CDR3 sequences, 22% seen once. This CDR3 is 17 amino acids long. Trimming removed 0 bases from V and 1 base from J, with 15 bases in between. CDR1 and CDR2 from the germline V gene are SGHDN and FVKESK. Only a few counts were recorded for this clonotype. Its antigen is not identified. Regarding the study as a whole: Older individuals had lower TCR beta diversity per million T cells (the decline was roughly linear). Researchers deemed the diversity estimates from one million T cells underestimates.

The clonotype comes from a man in his sixties or seventies in good health. Sequencing was done on a sample of blood. The genes are TRBV14 and TRBJ1-1; D unclear. In DNA form, the CDR3 reads TGTGCCAGCAGCCAAGAAGTGCCCGCGGCAAGGAACACTGAAGCTTTCTTT. Translating it yields CASSQEVPAARNTEAFF.